This T cell receptor beta chain was sequenced during a study of patients and donors after allogeneic stem cell transplantation. CDR1 DFQATT and CDR2 SNEGSKA come from the germline V gene (reference sequence). This CDR3 comprises 15 residues. Trimming cost V 4 bases and J 0 bases, with 12 bases left between them. TCRdb called the RT-PCR reads again in MiXCR, with one record for every CDR3 protein. This repertoire shows roughly 940,000 distinct CDR3 sequences, 15% to 20% found once; its top ten account for 6%. Concerning this clonotype itself: Without the conserved terminal phenylalanine or tryptophan, this CDR3 likely stems from a read error.

The chain is built from TRBV20-1 and TRBJ2-2; D is perhaps TRBD2 (6 bases). This clonotype was obtained from a human donor who was either an allogeneic HSCT recipient or a stem cell or donor lymphocyte infusion donor (not recorded which). It is not recorded whose cells these are; they may come from a transplant donor. Material for sequencing was blood, either unsorted or a sorted T cell fraction (not recorded which). CDR3 protein: CSATSGPANTGELFL. In DNA, the CDR3 is TGCAGTGCTACCAGCGGGCCCGCGAACACCGGGGAGCTGTTTTTA.